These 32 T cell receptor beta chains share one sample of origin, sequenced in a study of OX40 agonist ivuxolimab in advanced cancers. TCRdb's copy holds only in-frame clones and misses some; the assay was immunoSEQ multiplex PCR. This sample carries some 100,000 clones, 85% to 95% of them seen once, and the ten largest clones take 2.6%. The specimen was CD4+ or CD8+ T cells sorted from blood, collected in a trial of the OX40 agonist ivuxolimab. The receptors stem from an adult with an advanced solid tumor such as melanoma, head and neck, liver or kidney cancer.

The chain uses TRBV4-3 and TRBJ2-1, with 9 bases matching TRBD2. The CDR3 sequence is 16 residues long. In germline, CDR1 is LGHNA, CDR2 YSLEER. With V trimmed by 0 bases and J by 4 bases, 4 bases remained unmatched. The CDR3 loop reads CASSQDFSGGYNEQFF. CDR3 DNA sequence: TGCGCCAGCAGCCAAGATTTTAGCGGGGGTTACAATGAGCAGTTCTTC.

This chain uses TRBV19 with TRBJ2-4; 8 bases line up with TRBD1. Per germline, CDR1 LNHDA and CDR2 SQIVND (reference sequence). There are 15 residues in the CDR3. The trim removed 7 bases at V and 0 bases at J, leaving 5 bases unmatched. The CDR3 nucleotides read TGTGCCAGTATGGACAGGGATTTAGCCAAAAACATTCAGTACTTC. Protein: CASMDRDLAKNIQYF. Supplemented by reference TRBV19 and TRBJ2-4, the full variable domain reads DGGITQSPKYLFRKEGQNVTLSCEQNLNHDAMYWYRQDPGQGLRLIYYSQIVNDFQKGDIAEGYSVSREKKESFPLTVTSAQKNPTAFYLCASMDRDLAKNIQYFGAGTRLSVL.

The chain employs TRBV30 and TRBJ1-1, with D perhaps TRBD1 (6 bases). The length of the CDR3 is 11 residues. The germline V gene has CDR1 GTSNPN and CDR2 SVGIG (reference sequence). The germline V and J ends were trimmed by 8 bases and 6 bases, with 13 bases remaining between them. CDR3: CARGSGAEAFF. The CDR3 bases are TGTGCCCGCGGGTCAGGGGCTGAAGCTTTCTTT.

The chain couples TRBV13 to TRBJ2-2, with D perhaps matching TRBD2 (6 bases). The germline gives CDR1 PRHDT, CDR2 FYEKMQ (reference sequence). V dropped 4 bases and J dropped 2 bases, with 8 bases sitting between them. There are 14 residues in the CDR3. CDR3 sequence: CASSWGLNTGELFF. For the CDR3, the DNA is TGTGCCAGCAGCTGGGGACTTAACACCGGGGAGCTGTTTTTT.

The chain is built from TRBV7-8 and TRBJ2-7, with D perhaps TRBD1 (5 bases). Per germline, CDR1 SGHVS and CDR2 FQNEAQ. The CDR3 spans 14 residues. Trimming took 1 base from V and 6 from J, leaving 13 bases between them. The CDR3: CASSLDSKGSEQYF. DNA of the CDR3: TGTGCCAGCAGCTTAGACTCTAAGGGGTCCGAGCAGTACTTC.

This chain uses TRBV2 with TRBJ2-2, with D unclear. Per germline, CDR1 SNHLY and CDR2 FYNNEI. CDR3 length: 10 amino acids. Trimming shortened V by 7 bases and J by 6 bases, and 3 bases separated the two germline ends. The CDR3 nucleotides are TGTGCCAGCATGGCCGGGGAGCTGTTTTTT. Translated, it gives CASMAGELFF.

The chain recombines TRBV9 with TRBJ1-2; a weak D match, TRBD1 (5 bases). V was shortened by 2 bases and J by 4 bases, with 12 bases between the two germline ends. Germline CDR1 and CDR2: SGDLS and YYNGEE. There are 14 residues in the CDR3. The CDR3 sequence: CASSVEGNGYGYTF. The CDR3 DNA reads TGTGCCAGCAGCGTGGAGGGGAATGGCTATGGCTACACCTTC.

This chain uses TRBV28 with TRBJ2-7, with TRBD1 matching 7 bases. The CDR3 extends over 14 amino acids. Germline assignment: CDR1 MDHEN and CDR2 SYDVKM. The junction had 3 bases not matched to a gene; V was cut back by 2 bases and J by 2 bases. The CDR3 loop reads CASSLRDSPYEQYF. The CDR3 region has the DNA TGTGCCAGCAGTTTAAGGGACAGTCCCTACGAGCAGTACTTC. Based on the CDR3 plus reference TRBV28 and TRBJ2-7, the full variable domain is DVKVTQSSRYLVKRTGEKVFLECVQDMDHENMFWYRQDPGLGLRLIYFSYDVKMKEKGDIPEGYSVSREKKERFSLILESASTNQTSMYLCASSLRDSPYEQYFGPGTRLTVT.

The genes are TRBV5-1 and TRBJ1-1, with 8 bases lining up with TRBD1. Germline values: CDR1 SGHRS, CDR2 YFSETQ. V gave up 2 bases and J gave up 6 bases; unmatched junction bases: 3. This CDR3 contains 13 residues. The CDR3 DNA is TGCGCCAGCAGCTTTGGACAGGGTGCTGAAGCTTTCTTT. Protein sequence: CASSFGQGAEAFF.

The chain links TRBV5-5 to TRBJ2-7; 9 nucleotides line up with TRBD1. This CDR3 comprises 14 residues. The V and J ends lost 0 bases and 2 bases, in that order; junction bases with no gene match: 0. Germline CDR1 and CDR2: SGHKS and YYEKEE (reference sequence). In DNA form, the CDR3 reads TGTGCCAGCAGCTTGGACAGGGGGCCCTACGAGCAGTACTTC. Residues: CASSLDRGPYEQYF.

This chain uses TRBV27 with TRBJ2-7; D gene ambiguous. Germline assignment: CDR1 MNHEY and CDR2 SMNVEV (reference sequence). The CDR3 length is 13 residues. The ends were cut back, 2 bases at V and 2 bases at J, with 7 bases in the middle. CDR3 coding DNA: TGTGCCAGCAGTTTAGGGCAGCCCTACGAGCAGTACTTC. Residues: CASSLGQPYEQYF.

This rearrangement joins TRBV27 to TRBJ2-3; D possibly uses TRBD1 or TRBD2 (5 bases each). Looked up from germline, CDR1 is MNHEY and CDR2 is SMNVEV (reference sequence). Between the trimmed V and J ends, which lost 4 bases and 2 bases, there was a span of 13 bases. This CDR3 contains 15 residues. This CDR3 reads CASSSWDVNTDTQYF. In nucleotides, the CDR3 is TGTGCCAGCAGTTCTTGGGACGTAAACACAGATACGCAGTATTTT.

The DNA of the CDR3 is TGTGCCAGCGGGGTTTATAGCAATCAGCCCCAGCATTTT. This translates into CASGVYSNQPQHF. The chain carries TRBV27 and TRBJ1-5, with D uncertain. Germline V gene lookup returns CDR1 MNHEY and CDR2 SMNVEV (reference sequence). This CDR3 is 13 amino acids long. V was cut by 8 bases and J by 0 bases, with 8 bases left in between.

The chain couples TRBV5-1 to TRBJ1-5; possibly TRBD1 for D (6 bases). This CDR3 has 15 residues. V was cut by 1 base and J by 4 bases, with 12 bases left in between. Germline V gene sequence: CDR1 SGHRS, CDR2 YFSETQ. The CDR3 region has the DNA TGCGCCAGCAGCTTGACTGGCCAGGGGAATCAGCCCCAGCATTTT. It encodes CASSLTGQGNQPQHF.

The chain's CDR3 is CAISERPGTPSTYEQYF. For the CDR3, the DNA is TGTGCCATCAGTGAGCGTCCCGGGACGCCATCCACCTACGAGCAGTACTTC. J is TRBJ2-7 and V is TRBV10-3, with D possibly being TRBD1 or TRBD2 (5 bases each). Germline loops: CDR1 ENHRY, CDR2 SYGVKD. V lost 2 bases and J 2 bases, leaving 19 bases between the germline ends. This CDR3 has 17 residues.

The CDR3 loop is CASSYGTGPNEQFF. CDR3 coding DNA: TGTGCCAGCAGTTACGGGACAGGCCCGAATGAGCAGTTCTTC. This chain joins TRBV6-5 and TRBJ2-1; 8 bases map to TRBD1. This CDR3 has 14 residues. Germline CDR1 reads MNHEY; CDR2 reads SVGAGI. Losses at the gene ends were 2 bases for V and 7 bases for J; bases not matched to a gene: 4.

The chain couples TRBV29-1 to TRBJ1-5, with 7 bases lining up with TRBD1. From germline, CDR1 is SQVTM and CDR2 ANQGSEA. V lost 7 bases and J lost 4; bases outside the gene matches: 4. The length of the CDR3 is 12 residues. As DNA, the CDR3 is TGCAGCGCCCGGACAGGAAATCAGCCCCAGCATTTT. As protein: CSARTGNQPQHF.

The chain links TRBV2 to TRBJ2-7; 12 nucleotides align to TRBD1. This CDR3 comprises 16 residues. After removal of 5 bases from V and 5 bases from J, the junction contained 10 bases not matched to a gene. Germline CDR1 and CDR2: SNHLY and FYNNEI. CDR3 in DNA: TGTGCCAGCAGTTTTAATCCGGGACAGGGGGCGAACGAGCAGTACTTC. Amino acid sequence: CASSFNPGQGANEQYF.

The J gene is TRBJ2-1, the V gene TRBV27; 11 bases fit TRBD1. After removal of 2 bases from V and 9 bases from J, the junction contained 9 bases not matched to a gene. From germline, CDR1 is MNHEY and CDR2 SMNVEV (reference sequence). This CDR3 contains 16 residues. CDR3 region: CASSLIGDRGFSEQFF. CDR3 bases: TGTGCCAGCAGTTTAATTGGGGACAGGGGGTTTAGTGAGCAGTTCTTC.

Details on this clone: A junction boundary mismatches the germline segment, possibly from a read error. The CDR3 coding sequence is TGTGCCAGCATCTTATTGGGCAATGAGCAGTTCTTC. Its protein product is CASILLGNEQFF. This sequence joins TRBV7-2 and TRBJ2-1; D call uncertain. Germline loops: CDR1 SGHTA, CDR2 FQGNSA. CDR3 length: 12 residues.

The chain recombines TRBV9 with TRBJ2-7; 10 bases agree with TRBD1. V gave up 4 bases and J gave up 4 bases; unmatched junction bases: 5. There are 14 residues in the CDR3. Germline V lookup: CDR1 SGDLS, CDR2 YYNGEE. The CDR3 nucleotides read TGTGCCAGCAGCAGCCGGGACAGGGGATACGAGCAGTACTTC. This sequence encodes CASSSRDRGYEQYF.

The CDR3 DNA follows: TGTGCCAGCAGTTCCGAGACTAGCGGGGGGCGGGATACGCAGTATTTT. Encoded protein: CASSSETSGGRDTQYF. This chain connects TRBV6-9 to TRBJ2-3, with 13 bases matching TRBD2. The CDR3 consists of 16 residues. The V gene end was trimmed by 4 bases and the J gene end by 6 bases; junction bases not matched to a gene: 7. Germline CDR1 and CDR2: MNHGY and SVAAGI.

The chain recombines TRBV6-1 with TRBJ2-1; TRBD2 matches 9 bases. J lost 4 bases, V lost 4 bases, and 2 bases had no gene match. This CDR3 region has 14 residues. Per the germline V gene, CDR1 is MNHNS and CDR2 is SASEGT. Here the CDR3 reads CASSVAGDYNEQFF. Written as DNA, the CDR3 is TGTGCCAGCAGTGTAGCGGGAGATTACAATGAGCAGTTCTTC.

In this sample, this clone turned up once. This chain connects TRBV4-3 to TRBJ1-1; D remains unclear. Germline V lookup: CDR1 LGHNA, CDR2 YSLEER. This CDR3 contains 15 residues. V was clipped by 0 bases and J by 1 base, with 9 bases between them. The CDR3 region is CASSQDPTGNTEAFF. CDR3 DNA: TGCGCCAGCAGCCAAGACCCGACCGGGAACACTGAAGCTTTCTTT.

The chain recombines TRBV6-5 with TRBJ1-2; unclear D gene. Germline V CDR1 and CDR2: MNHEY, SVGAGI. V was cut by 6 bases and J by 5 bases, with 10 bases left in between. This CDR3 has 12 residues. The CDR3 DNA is TGTGCCAGCAGCCAGGACCGTTATGGCTACACCTTC. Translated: CASSQDRYGYTF.

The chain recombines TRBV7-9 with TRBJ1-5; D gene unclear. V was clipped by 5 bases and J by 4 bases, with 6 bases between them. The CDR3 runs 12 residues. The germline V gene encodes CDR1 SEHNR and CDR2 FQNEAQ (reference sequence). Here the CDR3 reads CASSQINQPQHF. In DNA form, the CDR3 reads TGTGCCAGCAGCCAGATAAATCAGCCCCAGCATTTT.

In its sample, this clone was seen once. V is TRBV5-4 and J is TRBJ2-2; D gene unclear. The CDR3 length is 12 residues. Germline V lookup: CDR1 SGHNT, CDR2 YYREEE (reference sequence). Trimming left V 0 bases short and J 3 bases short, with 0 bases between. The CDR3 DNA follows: TGTGCCAGCAGCTTGGACACCGGGGAGCTGTTTTTT. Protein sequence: CASSLDTGELFF.

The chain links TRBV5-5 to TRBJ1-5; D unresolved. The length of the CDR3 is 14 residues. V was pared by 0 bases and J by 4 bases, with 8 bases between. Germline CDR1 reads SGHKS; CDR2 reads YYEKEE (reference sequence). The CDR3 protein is CASSLDPRNQPQHF. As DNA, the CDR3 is TGTGCCAGCAGCTTGGATCCGAGGAATCAGCCCCAGCATTTT.

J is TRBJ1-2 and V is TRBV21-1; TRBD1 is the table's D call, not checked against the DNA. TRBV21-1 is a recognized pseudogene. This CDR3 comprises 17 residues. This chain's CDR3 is CASSKRGTGGLPYGYTF. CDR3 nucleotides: TGTGCCAGCAGCAAAAGGGGGACAGGGGGCTTACCTTATGGCTACACCTTC.

This CDR3 is CSVDEGPGELFF. The CDR3 DNA reads TGCAGCGTTGACGAGGGGCCCGGGGAGCTGTTTTTT. This chain connects TRBV29-1 to TRBJ2-2; D is possibly TRBD1 or TRBD2 (5 bases each). Deletions cut 3 bases from V and 6 bases from J, with 8 bases between. CDR3 size: 12 residues. CDR1 and CDR2 from the germline V gene are SQVTM and ANQGSEA.

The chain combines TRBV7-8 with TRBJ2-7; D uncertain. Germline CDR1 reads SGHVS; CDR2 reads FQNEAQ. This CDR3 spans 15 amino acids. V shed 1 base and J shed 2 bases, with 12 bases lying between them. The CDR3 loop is CASSLDSAVPYEQYF. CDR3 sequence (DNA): TGTGCCAGCAGCTTAGACTCTGCTGTTCCCTACGAGCAGTACTTC.

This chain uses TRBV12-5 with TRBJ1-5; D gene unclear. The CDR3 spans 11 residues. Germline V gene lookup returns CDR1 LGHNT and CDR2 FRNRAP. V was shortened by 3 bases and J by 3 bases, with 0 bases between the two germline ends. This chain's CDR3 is CASGFNQPQHF. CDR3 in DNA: TGTGCTAGTGGTTTCAATCAGCCCCAGCATTTT.